A selection of T cell receptor beta chains follows, all from one sample in a study of blood T cells in healthy people across ages. One entry per CDR3 protein results from TCRdb running MiXCR on the 5' RACE reads. The sample yields hundreds of thousands of distinct CDR3 sequences, 32% seen once. The specimen was blood. The receptor source for this set is a woman over 75 in good health. Each CDR3 is given with its conserved first and last residue. The D gene is left open where the match is weak. Some rows mark clone size as missing; the rest say once, few, many or name a class of expanded clone.

clone_size d_call j_call v_call cdr3_aa cdr3_nt
NA TRBD1 TRBJ1-2 TRBV9 CASSAGQGAGYTF TGTGCCAGCAGCGCTGGACAGGGTGCTGGCTACACCTTC
once NA TRBJ2-1 TRBV6-5 CASTNMRLSSYNEQFF TGTGCCAGCACCAATATGAGACTCAGCTCCTACAATGAGCAGTTCTTC
many NA TRBJ1-5 TRBV19 CASTGTANGNQPQHF TGTGCCAGTACCGGGACGGCTAATGGCAATCAGCCCCAGCATTTT
few TRBD1 TRBJ2-7 TRBV19 CASSIAGQGIYEQYF TGTGCCAGTAGTATAGCGGGACAGGGGATCTACGAGCAGTACTTC
many TRBD1 TRBJ2-4 TRBV24-1 CATSDRTGGGKNIQYF TGTGCCACCAGTGATAGGACAGGGGGCGGCAAAAACATTCAGTACTTC
many TRBD2 TRBJ2-1 TRBV30 CAWSRKAGAGNEQFF TGTGCCTGGAGCCGGAAAGCGGGAGCTGGCAATGAGCAGTTCTTC
NA TRBD1 TRBJ2-4 TRBV20-1 CSAYTGTEQYF TGCAGTGCCTATACAGGGACAGAGCAGTACTTC
many TRBD2 TRBJ2-1 TRBV9 CASSVTSGVNEQFF TGTGCCAGCAGCGTAACTAGCGGGGTCAATGAGCAGTTCTTC
NA TRBD2 TRBJ2-3 TRBV5-1 CASGPTSGRTDTQYF TGCGCCAGCGGACCTACTAGCGGGAGAACAGATACGCAGTATTTT
NA TRBD2 TRBJ2-7 TRBV4-1 CASSQRETSGSYEQYF TGCGCCAGCAGCCAACGGGAGACTAGCGGCTCCTACGAGCAGTACTTC
NA NA TRBJ1-1 TRBV4-3 CASSPHRETTNTEAFF TGCGCCAGCAGCCCCCACCGAGAGACTACGAACACTGAAGCTTTCTTT
many TRBD1 TRBJ1-5 TRBV9 CASSAGTASNQPQHF TGTGCCAGCAGCGCCGGGACAGCTAGCAATCAGCCCCAGCATTTT
NA NA TRBJ2-7 TRBV21-1 CASNLLAGEYNEQYF TGTGCCAGCAACCTACTAGCGGGCGAATACAATGAGCAGTACTTC
NA NA TRBJ2-1 TRBV27 CAPPEGSYNEQFF TGTGCCCCCCCTGAGGGCTCCTACAATGAGCAGTTCTTC
NA NA TRBJ1-5 TRBV5-1 CASSLDGGGFQPQHF TGCGCCAGCAGCTTGGACGGAGGGGGTTTCCAGCCCCAGCATTTT
NA NA TRBJ1-6 TRBV20-1 CSARAQSAGSPLHF TGCAGTGCTAGAGCCCAGTCGGCGGGATCACCCCTCCACTTT
NA NA TRBJ1-1 TRBV18 CASTYETGEAFF TGTGCCAGCACGTACGAGACGGGTGAAGCTTTCTTT
NA NA TRBJ2-7 TRBV6-1 CASRQQTTREQYF TGTGCCAGCAGGCAACAGACGACTCGTGAGCAGTACTTC
many NA TRBJ2-6 TRBV5-1 CASSFLRTGANVLTF TGCGCCAGCAGCTTCCTGAGAACTGGGGCCAACGTCCTGACTTTC
many NA TRBJ2-1 TRBV6-4 CASSVLQGNEQFF TGTGCCAGCAGTGTTTTACAGGGCAATGAGCAGTTCTTC
NA NA TRBJ2-5 TRBV12-3/TRBV12-4 CASNPKETQYF TGTGCCAGCAACCCGAAAGAGACCCAGTACTTC
NA NA TRBJ1-2 TRBV7-9 CASSSRRQDSIGYTF TGTGCCAGCAGCTCTCGTAGACAGGACTCCATTGGCTACACCTTC
many TRBD2 TRBJ2-3 TRBV4-3 CASSQAGDWTSGTDTQYF TGCGCCAGCAGCCAAGCCGGAGACTGGACTAGCGGCACAGATACGCAGTATTTT
NA NA TRBJ2-3 TRBV5-1 CASSLGQGGPTDTQYF TGCGCCAGCAGCTTGGGTCAGGGAGGACCCACAGATACGCAGTATTTT
NA NA TRBJ2-5 TRBV7-9 CVSNFSQSNNEQYF TGTGTCAGCAACTTTTCCCAGTCGAACAATGAGCAGTACTTC
many NA TRBJ1-3 TRBV7-2 CASSSPVISGNTIYF TGTGCCAGCAGCTCGCCAGTGATCTCTGGAAACACCATATATTTT
many NA TRBJ2-5 TRBV30 CAWSVRGKETQYF TGTGCCTGGAGTGTACGAGGGAAAGAGACCCAGTACTTC
NA NA TRBJ1-3 TRBV5-8 CASSFPAVGAGNTIYF TGTGCCAGCAGCTTCCCGGCCGTGGGGGCTGGAAACACCATATATTTT
many NA TRBJ2-7 TRBV6-5 CASSYPNRVGYEQYF TGTGCCAGCAGTTACCCCAACAGGGTGGGCTACGAGCAGTACTTC
NA NA TRBJ1-3 TRBV6-5 CASSGFTGTSGNTIYF TGTGCCAGCAGCGGATTTACAGGGACTTCTGGAAACACCATATATTTT
few NA TRBJ1-4 TRBV7-9 CASSPTGWSNEKLFF TGTGCCAGCAGCCCCACAGGGTGGTCTAATGAAAAACTGTTTTTT
once NA TRBJ2-3 TRBV29-1 CSAWTRLGNTDTQYF TGCAGCGCCTGGACCCGTTTGGGCAACACAGATACGCAGTATTTT
many TRBD2 TRBJ2-5 TRBV20-1 CSAREGRASGFQETQYF TGCAGTGCTAGAGAGGGGAGGGCTAGCGGGTTCCAAGAGACCCAGTACTTC
NA NA TRBJ2-5 TRBV23-1 CASSRAAVGKETQYF TGCGCCAGCAGCCGGGCCGCTGTGGGGAAAGAGACCCAGTACTTC
many NA TRBJ2-1 TRBV29-1 CSAYSGLNEQFF TGCAGCGCCTACAGCGGGCTCAATGAGCAGTTCTTC
many TRBD2 TRBJ2-3 TRBV4-2 CASSQDTASGPTDTQYF TGTGCCAGCAGCCAAGATACGGCTAGCGGACCCACAGATACGCAGTATTTT
few NA TRBJ1-1 TRBV29-1 CSVAGRADIEAFF TGCAGCGTCGCAGGGAGGGCGGACATTGAAGCTTTCTTT
NA TRBD1 TRBJ2-2 TRBV20-1 CSARRDRGNTGELFF TGCAGTGCTAGGCGGGACAGGGGGAACACCGGGGAGCTGTTTTTT
many NA TRBJ1-5 TRBV4-2 CASSQEPRFDNQPQHF TGTGCCAGCAGCCAAGAACCCAGGTTCGACAATCAGCCCCAGCATTTT
NA TRBD1 TRBJ1-2 TRBV7-9 CASSPGQGAYYGYTF TGTGCCAGCAGCCCCGGACAGGGGGCTTACTATGGCTACACCTTC
NA TRBD2 TRBJ2-7 TRBV2 CVSLGGWRGNSYEQYF TGTGTCAGCTTGGGAGGTTGGCGGGGGAACTCCTACGAGCAGTACTTC
many TRBD2 TRBJ2-1 TRBV20-1 CSAPVRASGAGEQFF TGCAGTGCGCCGGTCCGGGCTAGCGGGGCAGGTGAGCAGTTCTTC
many TRBD2 TRBJ2-7 TRBV6-5 CASSSLAGGKYEQYF TGTGCCAGCAGTTCCTTAGCGGGGGGGAAATACGAGCAGTACTTC
many NA TRBJ2-7 TRBV2 CASKAGGRSYEQYF TGTGCCAGCAAGGCCGGGGGAAGGTCCTACGAGCAGTACTTC
many TRBD1 TRBJ1-1 TRBV20-1 CSAARQGDWVNTEAFF TGCAGTGCTGCCCGACAGGGAGATTGGGTGAACACTGAAGCTTTCTTT
many TRBD1 TRBJ1-1 TRBV6-5 CASSSGTGLSNTEAFF TGTGCCAGCAGTTCCGGGACAGGTTTATCGAACACTGAAGCTTTCTTT
NA NA TRBJ1-1 TRBV29-1 CSVADPGFMNTEAFF TGCAGCGTCGCTGACCCGGGATTCATGAACACTGAAGCTTTCTTT
many NA TRBJ2-3 TRBV29-1 CSVQGGTGAGTDTQYF TGCAGCGTTCAGGGGGGAACAGGGGCAGGCACAGATACGCAGTATTTT
NA NA TRBJ2-7 TRBV12-3/TRBV12-4 CASSLVRADEQYF TGTGCCAGCAGTTTAGTGAGAGCCGACGAGCAGTACTTC
few TRBD1 TRBJ1-3 TRBV9 CASSVAQDRGLDTIYF TGTGCCAGCAGCGTAGCTCAGGACAGGGGGCTGGACACCATATATTTT
many NA TRBJ2-3 TRBV20-1 CSASRGFGTDTQYF TGCAGTGCTAGTCGAGGGTTCGGGACAGATACGCAGTATTTT
NA NA TRBJ2-5 TRBV19 CASSIVRLETQYF TGTGCCAGTAGTATAGTCAGGTTGGAGACCCAGTACTTC
NA TRBD2 TRBJ2-7 TRBV7-2 CASSPWGPSGGRNSSYEQYF TGTGCCAGCAGCCCCTGGGGCCCTAGCGGGGGGCGGAATAGCTCCTACGAGCAGTACTTC
few TRBD1 TRBJ1-4 TRBV6-5 CASSYSPTRDRGRGNEKLFF TGTGCCAGCAGTTACTCCCCAACCCGGGACAGGGGAAGGGGTAATGAAAAACTGTTTTTT
many NA TRBJ1-1 TRBV20-1 CSASHTGRGVWNTEAFF TGCAGTGCTAGCCACACGGGTCGCGGAGTATGGAACACTGAAGCTTTCTTT
NA TRBD2 TRBJ2-3 TRBV28 CASGSERGGADTQYF TGTGCCAGCGGAAGTGAGCGGGGGGGTGCAGATACGCAGTATTTT